This T cell receptor (beta chain) was captured in a study of shared clonotypes between healthy human individuals. Study-wide results and caveats: Between a handful of donors, naive CD4 clonotypes were shared at a level of roughly 5.5%.

Genomic DNA from each subset was divided evenly over several immunoSEQ plates. Per the original methods: For the immunoSEQ data, sequences were junction-only without quality scores, so filtering differed. Repertoires were generated with immunoSEQ multiplex PCR, while TCRdb's copy carries only in-frame clones and drops some. That table supplies the V and J calls and clone size; D and trimming were determined from the DNA. The sample consists of roughly 660,000 clones, roughly 88% of them appearing once. Each CD8 memory set brought CD45RO+ cells together with CCR7-negative CD45RA+ TemRA cells. This clone was seen just once. The antigen remains undetermined. The sample taken for sequencing was memory CD8+ T cells from PBMCs. As to subset: CD45RO+ cells pooled with CCR7-negative TemRA cells. This sequence originates from a man younger than 30 in good health. Some clones in this sample may be carry-over from other donors' samples.

DNA for the CDR3: TGTGCCAGCAGCTTATGGGGGGAGAACACTGAAGCTTTCTTT. It codes for CASSLWGENTEAFF. The chain has TRBV7-8 and TRBJ1-1; D perhaps matches TRBD1 (5 bases). The CDR3 totals 14 residues. Germline V CDR1 and CDR2: SGHVS, FQNEAQ. V shed 2 bases and J shed 1 base, with 8 bases lying between them.